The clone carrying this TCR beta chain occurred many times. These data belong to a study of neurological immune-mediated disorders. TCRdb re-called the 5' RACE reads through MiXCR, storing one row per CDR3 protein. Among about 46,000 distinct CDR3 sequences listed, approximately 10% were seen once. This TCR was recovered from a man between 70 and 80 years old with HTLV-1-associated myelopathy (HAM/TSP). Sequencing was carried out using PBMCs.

The CDR3 reads CASSSPGTGAYEQYF. The CDR3 coding sequence is TGTGCCAGCAGCAGTCCCGGGACAGGGGCCTACGAGCAGTACTTC. The rearrangement links TRBV5-5 to TRBJ2-7; 10 positions agree with TRBD1. In germline, CDR1 is SGHKS, CDR2 YYEKEE (reference sequence). The CDR3 contains 15 residues. J lost 2 bases, V lost 4 bases, and 6 bases had no gene match.